The source of this T cell receptor beta chain is a study of cytomegalovirus exposure and HLA in healthy donors. Study-wide results and caveats: HLA alleles showed associations with 15,000 to 20,000 TCR beta sequences in a later analysis, at a 0.05 false discovery rate. In most subjects, TCR beta sequences reportedly gave accurate predictions of HLA-A and HLA-B alleles. The classifier was said to identify cytomegalovirus status with high specificity and sensitivity. Most TCR sequences proved rare, with some public TCRs found in many donors.

The PCR used 60 Vbeta and 13 Jbeta primers. The table came from immunoSEQ multiplex PCR; TCRdb's copy has only in-frame clones and leaves some out. The sample has approximately 37,000 clones, roughly 82% seen once; the top ten hold about 11%. Details on this clone: Its antigen is not identified.

Germline CDR1 MRHNA, CDR2 SNTAGT. The ends were cut back, 2 bases at V and 0 bases at J, with 5 bases in the middle. This CDR3 is built from 14 residues. This chain connects TRBV6-4 to TRBJ2-1, with D uncertain. The sample taken for sequencing was PBMCs. The clonotype originates from a woman aged 18-35 years in good health and CMV-seropositive. CDR3 loop: CASSDDNSYNEQFF. For the CDR3, the DNA is TGTGCCAGCAGTGACGACAACTCCTACAATGAGCAGTTCTTC.